These 13 T cell receptor beta chains originate from one sample sequenced in a study of cytomegalovirus exposure and HLA in healthy donors. 13 Jbeta primers and 60 Vbeta primers were used for the PCR. TCRdb's copy holds only in-frame clones and misses some; the assay was immunoSEQ multiplex PCR. The profile shows about 76,000 clones, 60% to 75% of them singletons. Sequenced sample: PBMCs. The receptors stem from a woman aged 40 to 50 in good health and CMV-seropositive.

V gene TRBV2 combines with J gene TRBJ1-2; unclear D gene. This CDR3 has 12 amino acids. Trimming shortened V by 4 bases and J by 8 bases, and 11 bases separated the two germline ends. Germline CDR1 is SNHLY and CDR2 is FYNNEI. The CDR3 is CASSVGEEGYTF. CDR3 nucleotides: TGTGCCAGCAGTGTCGGAGAGGAGGGCTACACCTTC.

V gene TRBV19 combines with J gene TRBJ1-5; 8 nucleotides line up with TRBD1. This CDR3 region has 14 residues. Germline trimming cut 4 bases from V and 11 bases from J; bases unmatched to any gene: 10. The V gene's germline CDR1 is LNHDA and CDR2 SQIVND (reference sequence). As DNA, the CDR3 is TGTGCCAGTAGTAGCGGGACAGGAGTGGGGTCCCAGCATTTT. This sequence encodes CASSSGTGVGSQHF.

The J gene is TRBJ2-5, the V gene TRBV6-1, with D tentatively TRBD2 (5 bases). The V end was cut by 2 bases, the J end by 4 bases, with 17 bases between. CDR1 and CDR2 (germline): MNHNS, SASEGT. The CDR3 spans 16 residues. CDR3 sequence reads: CASSERGWNSAETQYF. The CDR3 DNA follows: TGTGCCAGCAGTGAACGTGGGTGGAATAGCGCAGAGACCCAGTACTTC.

A note on this clone: Other DNA sequences in the same sample also yield this CDR3. The chain is built from TRBV6-1 and TRBJ2-1; 11 bases are shared with TRBD2. Germline assignment: CDR1 MNHNS and CDR2 SASEGT. V was pared by 3 bases and J by 7 bases, with 5 bases of the junction left unmatched. The CDR3 contains 15 residues. The CDR3 is CASSDTSGRLNEQFF. The CDR3 DNA is TGTGCCAGCAGTGACACTAGCGGGAGATTGAATGAGCAGTTCTTC.

The chain has TRBV7-8 and TRBJ1-1; D uncertain. The CDR3 is made up of 14 amino acids. With 2 bases removed from V and 1 base from J, the gap between germline ends came to 8 bases. Germline V gene data show CDR1 as SGHVS and CDR2 as FQNEAQ. The chain's CDR3 is CASSLSYGNTEAFF. The CDR3, as DNA: TGTGCCAGCAGCTTAAGCTACGGGAACACTGAAGCTTTCTTT. Combining the CDR3 with reference TRBV7-8 and TRBJ1-1 gives the whole variable domain GAGVSQSPRYKVAKRGQDVALRCDPISGHVSLFWYQQALGQGPEFLTYFQNEAQLDKSGLPSDRFFAERPEGSVSTLKIQRTQQEDSAVYLCASSLSYGNTEAFFGQGTRLTVV.

This chain uses TRBV20-1 with TRBJ2-3, with D uncertain. V was shortened by 3 bases and J by 4 bases, with 5 bases between the two germline ends. CDR1 and CDR2 (germline): DFQATT, SNEGSKA (reference sequence). This CDR3 has 11 amino acids. For the CDR3, the DNA is TGCAGTGCTAGTATCTCAGATACGCAGTATTTT. Encoded protein: CSASISDTQYF.

The chain combines TRBV9 with TRBJ2-2, with a tentative D call TRBD2 (5 bases). Germline values: CDR1 SGDLS, CDR2 YYNGEE. This CDR3 has 15 amino acids. The V gene lost 0 bases and the J gene lost 2 bases, with 8 bases spanning the gap. The CDR3 sequence is CASSVVRENTGELFF. The CDR3 coding sequence is TGTGCCAGCAGCGTAGTTCGGGAAAACACCGGGGAGCTGTTTTTT.

This clone was observed a few times. The chain links TRBV18 to TRBJ2-7, with D perhaps TRBD2 (5 bases). This CDR3 region has 15 residues. Trimming cost V 0 bases and J 5 bases, with 14 bases left between them. The germline V gene encodes CDR1 KGHSH and CDR2 LQKENI. Here the CDR3 reads CASSPPGVGSNEQYF. CDR3 nucleotide sequence: TGTGCCAGCTCACCACCCGGGGTGGGTTCTAACGAGCAGTACTTC.

There are a few counts of this clone. The J gene is TRBJ2-2, the V gene TRBV6-5, with D maybe TRBD1 (5 bases). V lost 11 bases and J 6 bases, leaving 16 bases between the germline ends. This CDR3 is 13 amino acids long. Germline V CDR1 and CDR2: MNHEY, SVGAGI. CDR3 nucleotides: TGTGCCTGCCATTCTCAGGGTTCCGGGGAGCTGTTTTTT. Its protein product is CACHSQGSGELFF.

This clone was seen a single time. The rearrangement uses TRBV5-4 and TRBJ2-7; 8 bases align to TRBD1. Per germline, CDR1 SGHNT and CDR2 YYREEE (reference sequence). With 0 bases clipped from V and 4 bases from J, the junction kept 6 bases outside the gene matches. This CDR3 spans 15 amino acids. The CDR3, as DNA: TGTGCCAGCAGCTTGGGGCAGGGGGCAGATTACGAGCAGTACTTC. Its protein product is CASSLGQGADYEQYF. Drawing the rest from reference TRBV5-4 and TRBJ2-7, the complete variable domain is ETGVTQSPTHLIKTRGQQVTLRCSSQSGHNTVSWYQQALGQGPQFIFQYYREEENGRGNFPPRFSGLQFPNYSSELNVNALELDDSALYLCASSLGQGADYEQYFGPGTRLTVT.

The genes are TRBV2 and TRBJ2-7; possible D gene TRBD1, 5 bases. CDR3 length equals 14 residues. The germline gives CDR1 SNHLY, CDR2 FYNNEI. Trimming shortened V by 6 bases and J by 2 bases, and 14 bases separated the two germline ends. CDR3 in amino acids: CASRRQPAAYEQYF. The CDR3 DNA sequence: TGTGCCAGCAGACGACAGCCAGCAGCCTACGAGCAGTACTTC.

This rearrangement joins TRBV11-3 to TRBJ2-5; 11 bases line up with TRBD2. This CDR3 region has 15 residues. With V trimmed by 5 bases and J by 2 bases, 4 bases remained unmatched. Germline CDR1 and CDR2: SGHNT and YENEEA. CDR3 loop: CASSHPSGGQETQYF. Here the CDR3 DNA reads TGTGCCAGCAGCCATCCTAGCGGGGGGCAAGAGACCCAGTACTTC.

The J gene is TRBJ2-2, the V gene TRBV5-6, with 7 bases aligning to TRBD2. The J segment lost 8 bases and the V segment lost 4 bases, leaving 8 bases of the junction unmatched. Germline lookup yields CDR1 SGHDT and CDR2 YYEEEE. This CDR3 has 14 residues. The CDR3 region is CASSPTSARGELFF. In nucleotides, the CDR3 is TGTGCCAGCAGCCCAACTAGCGCGCGAGGGGAGCTGTTTTTT. Full variable domain (remainder filled in from reference TRBV5-6 and TRBJ2-2): DAGVTQSPTHLIKTRGQQVTLRCSPKSGHDTVSWYQQALGQGPQFIFQYYEEEERQRGNFPDRFSGHQFPNYSSELNVNALLLGDSALYLCASSPTSARGELFFGEGSRLTVL.